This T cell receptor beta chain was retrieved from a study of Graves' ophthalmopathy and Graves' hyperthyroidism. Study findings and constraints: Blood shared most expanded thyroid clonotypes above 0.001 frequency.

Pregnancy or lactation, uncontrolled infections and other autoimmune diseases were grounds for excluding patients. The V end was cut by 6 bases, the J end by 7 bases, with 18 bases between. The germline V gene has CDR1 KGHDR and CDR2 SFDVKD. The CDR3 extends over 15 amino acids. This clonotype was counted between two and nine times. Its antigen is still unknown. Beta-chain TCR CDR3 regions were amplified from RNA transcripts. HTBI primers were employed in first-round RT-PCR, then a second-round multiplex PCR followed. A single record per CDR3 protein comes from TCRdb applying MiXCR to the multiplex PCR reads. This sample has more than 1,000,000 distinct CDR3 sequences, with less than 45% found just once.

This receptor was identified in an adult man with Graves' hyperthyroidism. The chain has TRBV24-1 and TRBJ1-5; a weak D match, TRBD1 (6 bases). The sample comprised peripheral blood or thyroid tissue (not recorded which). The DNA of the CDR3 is TGTGCCACCAGTATCGGACAGAGACAGTTCCAGCCCCAGCATTTT. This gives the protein CATSIGQRQFQPQHF.